The clone carrying this T cell receptor beta chain was found a few times. The data belong to a study of T cells after yellow fever vaccination. Template-switching 5'RACE yielded the TCR cDNA; a universal primer site and UMIs were added in the process. TCRdb reanalysed the 5' RACE reads using MiXCR and keeps one entry per CDR3 protein. Among around 120,000 distinct CDR3 sequences listed, about 6.8% were seen once. This CDR3 is built from 15 residues. The V end lost 6 bases, the J end lost 2 bases, and 15 bases lay between the germline ends. The germline CDR1 and CDR2 sequences are MNHNS and SASEGT. The V call is TRBV6-1, the J call TRBJ2-3, with a tentative D call TRBD2 (5 bases). The material was CD4+ T cells sorted from PBMCs, obtained 35 to 50 days after the first yellow fever vaccination. The TCR was taken from a man younger than 35 who received the YFV17D yellow fever vaccine. CDR3 residues: CASSGEATHTDTQYF. The CDR3 bases are TGTGCCAGCAGCGGGGAAGCTACTCACACAGATACGCAGTATTTT.